This T cell receptor beta chain was identified during a study of blood T cell repertoires in COVID-19. Which cohort a participant joined came from the clinical history participants gave. Symptom resolution, clearance, or two negative PCRs marked the recovered donors of Cohort 3. Libraries were prepared by immunoSEQ multiplex PCR; TCRdb keeps only in-frame clonotypes and omits some of them. The sample has roughly 260,000 clones, 80% to 95% seen once. The CDR3 sequence is 13 residues long. Germline loops: CDR1 SGDLS, CDR2 YYNGEE. V was pared by 5 bases and J by 6 bases, with 11 bases between. This chain uses TRBV9 with TRBJ1-4; D not certain. The specimen was PBMCs or T cells enriched from blood (not recorded which). The source is a woman aged 18-35 years who had recovered from COVID-19. CDR3 region: CASRGGLDEKLFF. The CDR3 region has the DNA TGTGCCAGCAGGGGAGGTTTGGATGAAAAACTGTTTTTT.